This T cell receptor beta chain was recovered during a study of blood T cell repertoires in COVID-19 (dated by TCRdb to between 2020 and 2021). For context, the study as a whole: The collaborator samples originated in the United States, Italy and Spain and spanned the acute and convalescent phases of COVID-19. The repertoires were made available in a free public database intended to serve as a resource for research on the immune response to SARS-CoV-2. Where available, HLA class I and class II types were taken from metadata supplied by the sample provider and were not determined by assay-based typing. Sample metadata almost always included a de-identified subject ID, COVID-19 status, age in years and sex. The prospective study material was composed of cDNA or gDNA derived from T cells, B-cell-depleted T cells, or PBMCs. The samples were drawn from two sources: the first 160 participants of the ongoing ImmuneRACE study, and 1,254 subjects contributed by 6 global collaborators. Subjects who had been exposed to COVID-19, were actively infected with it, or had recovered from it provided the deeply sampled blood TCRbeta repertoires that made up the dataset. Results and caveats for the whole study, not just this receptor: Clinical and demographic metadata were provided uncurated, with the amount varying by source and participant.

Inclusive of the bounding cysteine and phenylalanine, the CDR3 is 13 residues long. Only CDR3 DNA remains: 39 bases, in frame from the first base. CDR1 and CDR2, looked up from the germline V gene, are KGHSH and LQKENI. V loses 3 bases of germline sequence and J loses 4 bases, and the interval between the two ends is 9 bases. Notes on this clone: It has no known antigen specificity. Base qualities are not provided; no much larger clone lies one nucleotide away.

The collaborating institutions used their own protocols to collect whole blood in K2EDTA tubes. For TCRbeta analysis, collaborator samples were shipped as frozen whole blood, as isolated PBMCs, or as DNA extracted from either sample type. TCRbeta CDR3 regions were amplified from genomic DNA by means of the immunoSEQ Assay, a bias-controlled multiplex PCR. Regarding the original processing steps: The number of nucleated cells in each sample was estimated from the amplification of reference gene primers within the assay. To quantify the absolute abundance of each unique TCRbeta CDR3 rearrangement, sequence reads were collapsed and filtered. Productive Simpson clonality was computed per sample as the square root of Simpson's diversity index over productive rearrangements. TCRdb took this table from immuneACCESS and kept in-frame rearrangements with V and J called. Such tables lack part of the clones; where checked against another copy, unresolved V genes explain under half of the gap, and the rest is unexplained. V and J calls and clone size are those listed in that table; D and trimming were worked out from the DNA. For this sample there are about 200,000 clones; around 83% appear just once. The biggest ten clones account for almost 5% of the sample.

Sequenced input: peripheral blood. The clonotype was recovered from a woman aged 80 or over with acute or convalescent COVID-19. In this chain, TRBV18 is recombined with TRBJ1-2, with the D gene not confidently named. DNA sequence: TGTGCCAGCTCACCCGAGGGAGTCTATGGCTACACCTTC. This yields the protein CASSPEGVYGYTF.